This entry concerns a single TCR beta chain. As yet, its antigen is unknown. Method: immunoSEQ multiplex PCR; TCRdb's copy keeps in-frame clones and lacks some. The data contain some 2,500,000 clones, 90% to 95% of them singletons. CDR3 length: 13 residues. Germline CDR1 SEHNR, CDR2 FQNEAQ (reference sequence). V was trimmed by 7 bases and J by 9 bases, leaving 18 bases between them. This specimen comes from a study of shared clonotypes between healthy human individuals. Study at large: Plates per donor: three CD4 naive, three CD4 memory, two CD8 naive, one CD8 memory. Study observations and caveats: Limitation of the genetic and exposure-history diversity represented came from the few donors. It was expected that sequencing depth would affect clonotype sharing among donors.

This chain links TRBV7-9 with TRBJ2-5; tentative D call: TRBD1 (5 bases). The sample comprised naive CD4+ T cells from PBMCs. Subset given: CD45RA+ positively selected. The TCR was taken from a man aged 18 to 30 in good health. Some clones in this sample may be carry-over from other donors' samples. Written as DNA, the CDR3 is TGTGCCAGCACCCCAGTGGCAGGGCCCTCCCAGTACTTC. This translates into CASTPVAGPSQYF.